The source of this T cell receptor beta chain is a study of cytomegalovirus exposure and HLA in healthy donors (dated by TCRdb to the late 2010s). Broadly, across the study: According to an earlier analysis of 587 of the donors, some 180 million T cells yielded 117 million unique TCR beta sequences and about 300 Gb of sequence data. Typing coverage varied by locus: 629-630 donors for A, B, C, DRB1 and DQB1; about 520 for DQA1; some 610 for DPA1; approximately 490 for DPB1. An early release that covered some 640 HLA-typed donors contained approximately 300 gigabases of sequencing data and approximately 85 million unique TCR sequences. In the later analysis, no new phenotypic data were used to find candidate immune exposures; instead, reliance was placed on TCR beta sequences and their occurrence across donors. Every discovery cohort repertoire had been produced on one sequencing platform. Roughly 5 DR-DQ haplotypes were handled as single units for association and clustering, since linkage in the cohort was strong. The aim of the study was to test whether cataloging public T cell receptors could identify signatures of past pathogen exposure. The genetic ancestry cluster associated with self-reported Caucasian donors included around four fifths of the 300 to 400 genotyped donors. The study profiled the T cell repertoires of about 720 subjects by immunosequencing and related them to cytomegalovirus serostatus. To decide whether each TCR beta V gene segment behaved as functional or pseudogenic, an earlier analysis of some 580 of the donors relied on high-throughput TCR beta sequencing. Among around 400 genotyped donors of the cohort, an average of approximately 240,000 unique TCR beta nucleotide sequences was sequenced per donor, of which about 19% were non-productive. A separate validation cohort of over a hundred different subjects was used in addition to the approximately 670-subject first cohort. A later analysis re-examined previously published TCR beta repertoires from 500 to 700 donors and added high-resolution HLA genotyping to investigate patterns of TCR occurrence. Class I and class II HLA loci were covered by the typing at four-digit resolution. Donor age, sex, ethnicity and CMV serostatus were compiled alongside the repertoire data. High-throughput TCR immunosequencing, statistical association of individual TCRs with disease status, and machine learning were combined to predict cytomegalovirus infection status. In a later genetic analysis, genome-wide SNP genotypes for about 65% of the roughly 670 donors were used, and that subset was treated as a discovery cohort.

The research as a whole found: A further reported finding was that TCR beta sequences accurately predicted the HLA-A and HLA-B alleles for most subjects in the first cohort. According to a later analysis, parvovirus B19, influenza, CMV and Epstein-Barr virus appeared linked to several top co-occurrence clusters. In an earlier analysis of around 500 of the donors, most TCR beta V segments appeared in productive rearrangements about 87% or about 30% of the time, broadly matching IMGT annotations. In vitro tests confirmed that three of the cytomegalovirus-associated TCR beta chains recognize cytomegalovirus antigens. In a later analysis, HLA-associated TCR beta chains showed more clonal expansion and lower generation probabilities than non-associated chains that were equally common. Assigning TCR associations to individual alleles was difficult when HLA alleles, especially DR and DQ, strongly co-occurred. The sequencing pipeline was judged likely to have produced a cluster of highly shared sequence variants as a technical artifact. The study listed 170 or so TCR beta chains as associated with cytomegalovirus. Correlated functional status among segregating V segments might be attributable to linkage disequilibrium, but an unknown experimental factor could not be ruled out. Some IMGT-functional V segments, including TRBV6-2 and TRBV6-3, could not be told apart with the 87-base-pair reads, so those segments were excluded. Cytomegalovirus status was reported to be diagnosed by the classifier with high specificity and sensitivity in both the original and validation cohorts. CMV serostatus was the only immune exposure information available for the cohort. A later analysis found that TCR association rates varied across HLA loci, with DRB1 alleles showing the most associated TCRs and HLA-C alleles the fewest. According to a later analysis, most CMV-associated TCR beta chains appeared to be HLA-restricted, and the HLA associations seemed to be driven largely by CMV exposure. Most TCR sequences were seen in very few donors, while some public TCRs were found in many individuals. This cohort had only TCR beta chains sequenced, and the lack of alpha or paired-chain data limited which features could be detected. Sequencing depth was assumed to be roughly uniform across donors in the presence/absence analyses, though that assumption may not hold. According to a later genetic analysis, donors in an Asian-associated ancestry cluster had fewer N-insertions in productive TCRs than the roughly 670-donor mean. It was suggested by the authors that the approach could potentially be generalized to other disease states and immunological phenotypes. Specific HLA alleles were associated with 15,000 to 20,000 TCR beta sequences at a false discovery rate of 0.05 in a later analysis. Seventeen rarely observed V segments, including chromosome 9 orphons, were excluded from the earlier analysis of about 600 of the donors because counts were too low. In a later genetic analysis, a missense DCLRE1C variant was associated with V-gene and J-gene trimming of TCR beta chains, and the association was replicated in an independent cohort. HLA typing was unavailable for some donors at each locus, so association tests used only the typed subset.

This clone has just a few counts. Which antigen it targets is not known. No much larger clonotype is one base removed from it; base qualities were not supplied. The CDR3 measures 16 amino acids from cysteine to phenylalanine. The read is trimmed to its CDR3 DNA, 48 bases read in frame from base 1. Between the V and J ends, shortened by 0 bases and 0 bases respectively, the junction contains 12 bases. Via the germline V gene, CDR1 is SGHTA and CDR2 FQGNSA. The library came from the immunoSEQ multiplex PCR assay. For the multiplex PCR, a mixture combining 60 forward primers for TCR Vbeta segments and 13 reverse primers for TCR Jbeta segments was used. The CDR3 region of rearranged TCR beta genes was amplified from genomic DNA by a multiplex PCR assay. On the Illumina HiSeq System, the amplified TCR beta libraries were sequenced as 87-base-pair reads. For the original study's pipeline: A later analysis counted approximately 76 million unique TCR beta chains across the 690 or so repertoires, and roughly 10 million of these chains were shared by at least two donors. Raw reads were error-corrected and collapsed into unique sequences by a nearest-neighbor algorithm in which closely related sequences were merged to remove PCR and sequencing errors. CDR3 sequences were aligned to IMGT reference sequences to assign V, D and J gene segments. Each retained sequence needed at least a six-nucleotide match to both a V gene segment and a J gene segment. A rearrangement counted as productive if the CDR3 had no stop codons and remained in frame with V and J, and every other rearrangement counted as non-productive. CDR3 was defined by IMGT convention, running from the second conserved V-encoded cysteine to the conserved J-encoded phenylalanine. Sequences without an unambiguous match to a single V gene segment were excluded from the earlier analysis of a few hundred of the donors. An earlier analysis of 587 of the donors classified V segments as functional when productive rearrangements were above 56.7% and as segregating when the standard deviation between donors was above 5%. A statistical classification framework was developed to diagnose cytomegalovirus status using the catalog of TCR beta chain sequences. V and J gene assignment, in a later analysis, came from comparing TCR nucleotide sequences with IMGT/GENE-DB human TR gene sequences. A later analysis assigned CDR3 sequences and most-parsimonious VDJ recombination scenarios with the TCRdist pipeline. In a later analysis, each TCR beta chain was defined by its CDR3 amino acid sequence together with its V-gene family, and reads lacking a unique V-gene family were excluded. In a later analysis, several hundred highly shared, low-generation-probability nucleotide sequences were removed to address suspected cross-contamination and a sequencing artifact. For each public chain, a later analysis derived a clonal expansion index from normalized ranks of inferred template counts within each repertoire. In a later analysis, generation probabilities were computed using a VDJ recombination model fitted to out-of-frame rearrangements, and the results were checked against IGoR. Hypergeometric tests were used in a later analysis to score TCR-TCR, TCR-HLA and TCR-CMV co-occurrence, with a repertoire-size bias correction applied to the TCR pairs. A later analysis estimated false discovery rates by permuting HLA or CMV assignments 20 times. In a later analysis, co-occurring TCRs were grouped with DBSCAN, and TCRdist sequence similarity was added when clustering was performed within HLA-allele-positive subsets. Repertoires with fewer than 30,000 or more than 120,000 public chains were left out of co-occurrence clustering, as were several repertoires with anomalous nucleotide sharing. This is the immuneACCESS table as TCRdb keeps it, with only in-frame sequences that have V and J called. A part of the clones is gone; compared with another copy, unresolved V genes explain less than half, and the rest is unexplained. From that table come the V and J calls and clone size; the DNA was used to work out D and trimming. This sample has some 77,000 clones in its table, and around 79% of those were observed once. 2% to 3% of the sample belongs to the ten largest clones.

The cohort consisted of more than 650 healthy bone marrow donors. All cohort members were sampled while nominally healthy, although unrecorded immune exposures were likely present. The donor tested CMV seronegative, placing the donor among the 300 to 450 seronegative members of the cohort. A peripheral blood sample was provided by each donor, and peripheral blood mononuclear cells were used for TCR beta sequencing. The Qiagen DNeasy Blood Extraction Kit was used to extract genomic DNA from the blood cell samples. The specimen sequenced was PBMCs. This clonotype was sampled from a man aged 25 to 45 in good health and CMV-seronegative. The chain links TRBV7-2 with TRBJ2-7; the best D guess is TRBD2, with 5 bases matching. The CDR3: CASSLAPSGSSYEQYF. The DNA is as follows: TGTGCCAGCAGCTTAGCGCCCTCGGGGAGCTCCTACGAGCAGTACTTC.